These 26 T cell receptor beta chains share one sample of origin, sequenced in a study of blood T cell repertoires in COVID-19. Sequencing used immunoSEQ multiplex PCR; TCRdb keeps in-frame clones, though not all of them. The sample has roughly 290,000 clones, 70% to 85% seen once. The source material was peripheral blood. The source of these receptors is a human donor with COVID-19, enrolled during active disease. The donor label of this sample is uncertain.

The chain is built from TRBV2 and TRBJ2-3; a weak D match, TRBD1 (6 bases). V lost 8 bases and J lost 0, with 15 bases in between. Germline V gene data show CDR1 as SNHLY and CDR2 as FYNNEI. This CDR3 region has 15 residues. CDR3 protein: CASSDRTTSTDTQYF. The CDR3 DNA follows: TGTGCCAGCTCGGACAGAACAACTAGCACAGATACGCAGTATTTT.

J is TRBJ1-2 and V is TRBV21-1; the D call of TRBD1 is as the table states it, not checked on the DNA. TRBV21-1 is a documented pseudogene. The CDR3 covers 17 residues. CDR3 bases: TGTGCCAGCAGCAAAGAAAAATTAACAGGAACTAACTATGGCTACACCTTC. This gives the protein CASSKEKLTGTNYGYTF.

The rearrangement links TRBV19 to TRBJ1-4; the D is unclear. CDR1 is LNHDA and CDR2 is SQIVND in the germline V gene (reference sequence). Deletions cut 4 bases from V and 8 bases from J, with 11 bases between. The CDR3 has 13 amino acids. CDR3 DNA sequence: TGTGCCAGTAGTAGTGGCCTGATCGAAAAACTGTTTTTT. This encodes CASSSGLIEKLFF.

The CDR3 reads CASSLLGQGEGGYTF. The CDR3 DNA sequence: TGTGCCAGCAGCTTACTAGGACAGGGGGAAGGTGGCTACACCTTC. The chain uses TRBV7-3 and TRBJ1-2, with 10 bases matching TRBD1. J lost 7 bases, V lost 2 bases, and 7 bases had no gene match. CDR1 is SGHTA, CDR2 FQGTGA, per germline. There are 15 residues in the CDR3.

This chain links TRBV11-2 with TRBJ1-1; D gene uncertain. Per the germline V gene, CDR1 is SGHAT and CDR2 is FQNNGV. Trimming removed 0 bases from V and 5 bases from J, with 13 bases in between. The CDR3 covers 15 residues. CDR3 sequence: CASSLDQIGRTEAFF. CDR3 coding DNA: TGTGCCAGCAGCTTAGATCAAATAGGGAGGACTGAAGCTTTCTTT.

There are a few counts of this clone. CDR3 protein: CASGERFTGELFF. The CDR3 DNA follows: TGTGCCAGCGGAGAGCGCTTCACCGGGGAGCTGTTTTTT. The rearrangement uses TRBV6-5 and TRBJ2-2; D is ambiguous. Germline assignment: CDR1 MNHEY and CDR2 SVGAGI. V gave up 8 bases and J gave up 4 bases, with 11 bases separating them. CDR3 length: 13 residues.

The V call is TRBV5-1, the J call TRBJ2-7, with D possibly TRBD2 on 6 matching bases. Looked up from germline, CDR1 is SGHRS and CDR2 is YFSETQ. V was trimmed by 4 bases and J by 3 bases, leaving 17 bases between them. The CDR3 extends over 15 amino acids. The CDR3 spells CASSPAGRSSYEQYF. CDR3 coding DNA: TGCGCCAGCAGCCCCGCAGGGAGGTCAAGCTACGAGCAGTACTTC.

The rearrangement joins TRBV7-9 to TRBJ1-4; weak D call: TRBD1 (5 bases). Deletions cut 3 bases from V and 7 bases from J, with 15 bases between. Per the germline V gene, CDR1 is SEHNR and CDR2 is FQNEAQ (reference sequence). The CDR3 spans 15 residues. DNA of the CDR3: TGTGCCAGCAGCTTGGCAGGGCAGAGGAGTGAAAAACTGTTTTTT. It is translated as CASSLAGQRSEKLFF. Supplemented by reference TRBV7-9 and TRBJ1-4, the full variable domain reads DTGVSQNPRHKITKRGQNVTFRCDPISEHNRLYWYRQTLGQGPEFLTYFQNEAQLEKSRLLSDRFSAERPKGSFSTLEIQRTEQGDSAMYLCASSLAGQRSEKLFFGSGTQLSVL.

The chain is built from TRBV6-5 and TRBJ2-7; TRBD2 agrees at 10 bases. Trimming cost V 8 bases and J 6 bases; bases outside gene matches: 7. CDR1 is MNHEY, CDR2 SVGAGI, per germline. The CDR3 contains 13 residues. The CDR3: CASSGTSASEQYF. CDR3 DNA sequence: TGTGCCAGCTCGGGGACTAGCGCCTCCGAGCAGTACTTC.

The chain uses TRBV24-1 and TRBJ2-1; 10 nucleotides align to TRBD2. Trimming at V came to 9 bases and at J to 6 bases, leaving 7 bases not matched to a gene. The germline gives CDR1 KGHDR, CDR2 SFDVKD. This CDR3 is 14 amino acids long. The DNA for the CDR3 is TGTGCCACCTCCCCCGGACTAGCGGCCAATGAGCAGTTCTTC. Residues: CATSPGLAANEQFF.

This clone was counted a single time. V and J are TRBV5-1 and TRBJ2-3; tentative D call: TRBD1 (6 bases). V was clipped by 0 bases and J by 2 bases, with 16 bases between them. This CDR3 comprises 17 residues. Germline assignment: CDR1 SGHRS and CDR2 YFSETQ. CDR3 in amino acids: CASSLAYRQGFTDTQYF. The CDR3 DNA is TGCGCCAGCAGCTTGGCGTATCGGCAGGGGTTCACAGATACGCAGTATTTT.

The rearrangement uses TRBV19 and TRBJ1-1; 11 bases fit TRBD1. Germline V gene sequence: CDR1 LNHDA, CDR2 SQIVND (reference sequence). This CDR3 is built from 16 residues. The V and J ends lost 5 bases and 5 bases, in that order; junction bases with no gene match: 10. CDR3 amino acids: CASSPLDRGRRTEAFF. As DNA, the CDR3 is TGTGCCAGTAGTCCTCTGGACAGGGGGCGACGAACTGAAGCTTTCTTT.

This chain connects TRBV11-1 to TRBJ2-2; D ambiguous. Germline V gene lookup returns CDR1 SGHAT and CDR2 FQDESV (reference sequence). The CDR3 has 16 amino acids. V was clipped by 4 bases and J by 2 bases, with 14 bases between them. The CDR3, as DNA: TGTGCCAGCAGCTCGGAAGACTGGGTCAACACCGGGGAGCTGTTTTTT. Protein product: CASSSEDWVNTGELFF.

V gene TRBV12-3 or TRBV12-4 combines with J gene TRBJ1-5; 7 nucleotides line up with TRBD1. Trimming took 6 bases from V and 6 from J; bases not matched to a gene: 5. This CDR3 is built from 13 residues. CDR3 in DNA: TGTGCCAGCAGGTCAGGGGGGACTCAGCCCCAGCATTTT. Amino acids: CASRSGGTQPQHF.

The chain has TRBV30 and TRBJ2-7, with a possible D match to TRBD2 (6 bases). The V gene lost 3 bases and the J gene lost 3 bases, with 9 bases spanning the gap. This CDR3 region has 12 residues. Germline values: CDR1 GTSNPN, CDR2 SVGIG (reference sequence). The CDR3 DNA follows: TGTGCCTGGAGGGTCGGGGGCTACGAGCAGTACTTC. Amino acids: CAWRVGGYEQYF.

The J gene is TRBJ1-4, the V gene TRBV2; a weak D match, TRBD1 (5 bases). Germline CDR1 and CDR2: SNHLY and FYNNEI. Trimming cost V 8 bases and J 6 bases, with 13 bases left between them. The CDR3 runs to 13 residues. The CDR3 region is CASSLSRDEKLFF. The CDR3 region has the DNA TGTGCCAGCTCTCTATCCAGGGATGAAAAACTGTTTTTT. The full variable domain, in which reference TRBV2 and TRBJ1-4 provide the parts outside the CDR3, is EPEVTQTPSHQVTQMGQEVILRCVPISNHLYFYWYRQILGQKVEFLVSFYNNEISEKSEIFDDQFSVERPDGSNFTLKIRSTKLEDSAMYFCASSLSRDEKLFFGSGTQLSVL.

The chain links TRBV12-2 to TRBJ1-6. TRBV12-2 is a known pseudogene. CDR3 length: 15 amino acids. The DNA of the CDR3 is TGTGCAAGTCGCTTAGGGGAGGGGAATAATTCACCCCTCCACTTT. This codes for CASRLGEGNNSPLHF.

The rearrangement links TRBV6-5 to TRBJ1-1; no clear D gene. In germline, CDR1 is MNHEY, CDR2 SVGAGI. The V end lost 7 bases, the J end lost 4 bases, and 16 bases lay between the germline ends. This CDR3 region has 14 residues. This CDR3 is CASTGPPEGTEAFF. The CDR3 coding sequence is TGTGCCAGCACCGGACCTCCAGAGGGCACTGAAGCTTTCTTT.

J is TRBJ2-6 and V is TRBV24-1; D might be TRBD2 (6 bases). Deletions cut 5 bases from V and 3 bases from J, with 7 bases between. This CDR3 has 14 amino acids. Germline V gene lookup returns CDR1 KGHDR and CDR2 SFDVKD. The CDR3 DNA reads TGTGCCACCAGTGGCGGGGATGGGGCCAACGTCCTGACTTTC. Its protein product is CATSGGDGANVLTF.

CDR3 coding DNA: TGTGCCAGCAGGTCGACAGGGGGAGGTTGGGAGACCCAGTACTTC. It encodes CASRSTGGGWETQYF. The V call is TRBV3-1 (or the pseudogene TRBV3-2), the J call TRBJ2-5; 9 nucleotides agree with TRBD1. The CDR3 is made up of 15 amino acids. Germline CDR1 and CDR2: LGHDT and YNNKEL (reference sequence). V was clipped by 6 bases and J by 5 bases; unmatched bases: 10.

The J gene is TRBJ2-7, the V gene TRBV9; the match to TRBD2 covers 9 bases. The CDR3 spans 21 residues. Looked up from germline, CDR1 is SGDLS and CDR2 is YYNGEE. V dropped 2 bases and J dropped 3; count of bases not matched to a gene: 24. CDR3 loop: CASSVDGRGVAGVSTIYEQYF. DNA for the CDR3: TGTGCCAGCAGCGTTGACGGACGAGGAGTAGCGGGAGTCTCAACTATCTACGAGCAGTACTTC.

The gene calls are TRBV12-5 and TRBJ2-1; 10 bases agree with TRBD2. The CDR3 is 15 amino acids. Losses at the gene ends were 6 bases for V and 3 bases for J; bases not matched to a gene: 5. Germline lookup yields CDR1 LGHNT and CDR2 FRNRAP. The CDR3 loop is CASGRGLAVYNEQFF. The CDR3 bases are TGTGCTAGTGGGCGCGGACTAGCGGTCTACAATGAGCAGTTCTTC.

V is TRBV28 and J is TRBJ2-7, with TRBD2 identical over 8 bases. The trim removed 2 bases at V and 0 bases at J, leaving 3 bases unmatched. The CDR3 is made up of 15 amino acids. The V gene's germline CDR1 is MDHEN and CDR2 SYDVKM. The CDR3 here is CASSLRAGGSYEQYF. Written as DNA, the CDR3 is TGTGCCAGCAGTTTACGGGCGGGAGGCTCCTACGAGCAGTACTTC. Variable domain in full (rest from reference TRBV28 and TRBJ2-7): DVKVTQSSRYLVKRTGEKVFLECVQDMDHENMFWYRQDPGLGLRLIYFSYDVKMKEKGDIPEGYSVSREKKERFSLILESASTNQTSMYLCASSLRAGGSYEQYFGPGTRLTVT.

This clone turned up a few times. This chain joins TRBV10-2 and TRBJ2-1; 7 positions match TRBD1. The CDR3 is 14 residues long. CDR1 is WSHSY and CDR2 is SAAADI in the germline V gene. V shed 8 bases and J 9 bases; nucleotides not matched to a gene: 13. The CDR3 loop is CASQRQGVVAEQFF. CDR3 coding DNA: TGCGCCAGCCAACGACAGGGAGTGGTCGCTGAGCAGTTCTTC.

This clone was counted a single time. This chain links TRBV4-3 with TRBJ2-5; 12 bases line up with TRBD1. The CDR3 loop spans 15 amino acids. The V gene end was trimmed by 4 bases and the J gene end by 5 bases; junction bases not matched to a gene: 5. Germline V gene data show CDR1 as LGHNA and CDR2 as YSLEER. CDR3 bases: TGCGCCAGCAGCCCCGGGACAGGGGGCGGTGAGACCCAGTACTTC. Translated: CASSPGTGGGETQYF.

The gene calls are TRBV7-3 and TRBJ2-1; 9 bases agree with TRBD2. With 2 bases clipped from V and 2 bases from J, the junction kept 4 bases outside the gene matches. Germline V CDR1 and CDR2: SGHTA, FQGTGA. CDR3 length: 16 amino acids. As DNA, the CDR3 is TGTGCCAGCAGCTTAGTTGCTAGCGGGGCCTACAATGAGCAGTTCTTC. It encodes CASSLVASGAYNEQFF.